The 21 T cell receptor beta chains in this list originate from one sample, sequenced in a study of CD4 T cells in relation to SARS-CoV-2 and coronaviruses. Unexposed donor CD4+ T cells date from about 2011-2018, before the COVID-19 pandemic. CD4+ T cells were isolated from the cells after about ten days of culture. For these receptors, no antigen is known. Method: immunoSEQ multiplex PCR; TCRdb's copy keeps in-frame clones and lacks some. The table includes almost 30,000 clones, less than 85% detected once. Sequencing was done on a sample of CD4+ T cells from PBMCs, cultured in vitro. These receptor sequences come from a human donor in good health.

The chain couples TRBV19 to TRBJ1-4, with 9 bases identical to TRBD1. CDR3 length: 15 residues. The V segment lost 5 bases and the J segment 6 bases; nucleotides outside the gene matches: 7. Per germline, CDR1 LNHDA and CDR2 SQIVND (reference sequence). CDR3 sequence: CASSPGTGRHEKLFF. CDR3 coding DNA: TGTGCCAGTAGTCCTGGGACAGGGAGGCATGAAAAACTGTTTTTT.

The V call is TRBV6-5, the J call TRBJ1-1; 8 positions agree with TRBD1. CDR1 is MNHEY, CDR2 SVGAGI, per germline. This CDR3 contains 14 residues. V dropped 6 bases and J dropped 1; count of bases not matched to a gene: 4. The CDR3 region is CASRSGQGNTEAFF. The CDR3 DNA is TGTGCCAGCAGGTCTGGACAGGGGAACACTGAAGCTTTCTTT.

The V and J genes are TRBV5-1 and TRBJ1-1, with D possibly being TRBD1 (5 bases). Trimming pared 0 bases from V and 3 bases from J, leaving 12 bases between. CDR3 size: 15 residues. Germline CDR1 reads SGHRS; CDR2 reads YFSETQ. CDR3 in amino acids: CASSLDPGGDTEAFF. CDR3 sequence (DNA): TGCGCCAGCAGCTTGGATCCGGGGGGAGACACTGAAGCTTTCTTT.

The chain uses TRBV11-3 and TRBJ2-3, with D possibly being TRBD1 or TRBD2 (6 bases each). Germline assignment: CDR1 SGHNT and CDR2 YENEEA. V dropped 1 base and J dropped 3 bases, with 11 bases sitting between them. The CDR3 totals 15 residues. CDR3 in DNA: TGTGCCAGCAGCTTAGGGGGGGCACCGACAGATACGCAGTATTTT. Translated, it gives CASSLGGAPTDTQYF.

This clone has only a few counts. The CDR3 coding sequence is TGTGCCAGCGCCGGGGGGCGCCCCGGAGCCGGGGAGCTGTTTTTT. It codes for CASAGGRPGAGELFF. This rearrangement joins TRBV6-5 to TRBJ2-2, with a tentative D call TRBD2 (7 bases). Per the germline V gene, CDR1 is MNHEY and CDR2 is SVGAGI. CDR3 length equals 15 residues. V was cut by 8 bases and J by 6 bases, with 19 bases left in between.

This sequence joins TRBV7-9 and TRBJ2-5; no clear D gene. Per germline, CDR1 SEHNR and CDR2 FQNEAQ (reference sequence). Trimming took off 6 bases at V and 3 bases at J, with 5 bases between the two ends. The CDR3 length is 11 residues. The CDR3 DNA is TGTGCCAGCAGTTCTGAAGAGACCCAGTACTTC. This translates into CASSSEETQYF.

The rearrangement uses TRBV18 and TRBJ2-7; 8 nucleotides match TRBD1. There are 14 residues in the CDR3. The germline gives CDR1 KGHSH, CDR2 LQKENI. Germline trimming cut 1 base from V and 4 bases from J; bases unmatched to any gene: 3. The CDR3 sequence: CASSPRQGIYEQYF. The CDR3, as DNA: TGTGCCAGCTCACCACGACAGGGGATTTACGAGCAGTACTTC.

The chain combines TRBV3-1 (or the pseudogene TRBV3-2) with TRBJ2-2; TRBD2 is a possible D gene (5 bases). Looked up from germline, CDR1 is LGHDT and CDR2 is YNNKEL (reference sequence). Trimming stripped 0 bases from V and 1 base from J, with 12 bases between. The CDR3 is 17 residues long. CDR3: CASSQDPSRVNTGELFF. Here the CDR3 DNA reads TGTGCCAGCAGCCAAGATCCCTCGCGGGTGAACACCGGGGAGCTGTTTTTT.

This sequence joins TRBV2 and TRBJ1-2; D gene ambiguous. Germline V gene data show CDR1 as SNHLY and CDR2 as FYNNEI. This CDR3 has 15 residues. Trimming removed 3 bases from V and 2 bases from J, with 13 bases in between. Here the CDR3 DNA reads TGTGCCAGCAGTGAGGGAACAAACTTAAACTATGGCTACACCTTC. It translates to CASSEGTNLNYGYTF. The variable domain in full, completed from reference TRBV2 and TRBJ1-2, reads EPEVTQTPSHQVTQMGQEVILRCVPISNHLYFYWYRQILGQKVEFLVSFYNNEISEKSEIFDDQFSVERPDGSNFTLKIRSTKLEDSAMYFCASSEGTNLNYGYTFGSGTRLTVV.

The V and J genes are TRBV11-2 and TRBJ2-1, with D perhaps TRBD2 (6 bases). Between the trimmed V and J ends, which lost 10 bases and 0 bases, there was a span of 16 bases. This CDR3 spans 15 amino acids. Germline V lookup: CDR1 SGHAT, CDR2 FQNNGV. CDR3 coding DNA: TGTGCCACCTCGATGGGACTCCACTCCTACAATGAGCAGTTCTTC. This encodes CATSMGLHSYNEQFF.

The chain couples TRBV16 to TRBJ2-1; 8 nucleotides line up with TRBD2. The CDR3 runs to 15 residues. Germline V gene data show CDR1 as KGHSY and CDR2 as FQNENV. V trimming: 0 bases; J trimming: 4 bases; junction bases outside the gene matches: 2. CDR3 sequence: CASSQSSGKYNEQFF. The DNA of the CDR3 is TGTGCCAGCAGCCAATCTAGCGGGAAATACAATGAGCAGTTCTTC.

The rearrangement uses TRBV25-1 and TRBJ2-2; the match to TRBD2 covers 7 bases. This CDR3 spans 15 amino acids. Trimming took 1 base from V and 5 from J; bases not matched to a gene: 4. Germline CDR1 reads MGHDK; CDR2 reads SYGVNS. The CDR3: CASSEWGRVTGELFF. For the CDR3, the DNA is TGTGCCAGCAGTGAATGGGGGAGGGTAACCGGGGAGCTGTTTTTT.

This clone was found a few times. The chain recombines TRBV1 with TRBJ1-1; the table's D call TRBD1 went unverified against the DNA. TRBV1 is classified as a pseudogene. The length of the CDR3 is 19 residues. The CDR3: CTSSYQPGQGYTGETEAFF. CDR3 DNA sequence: TGCACCAGCAGCTACCAACCGGGACAGGGTTATACGGGAGAAACTGAAGCTTTCTTT.

The CDR3 reads CASSPDSSYNSPLHF. The DNA for the CDR3 is TGTGCCAGCAGCCCGGATTCCTCCTATAATTCACCCCTCCACTTT. The chain couples TRBV11-3 to TRBJ1-6; D remains unclear. The CDR3 spans 15 residues. CDR1 and CDR2 (germline): SGHNT, YENEEA. Deletions cut 5 bases from V and 0 bases from J, with 8 bases between.

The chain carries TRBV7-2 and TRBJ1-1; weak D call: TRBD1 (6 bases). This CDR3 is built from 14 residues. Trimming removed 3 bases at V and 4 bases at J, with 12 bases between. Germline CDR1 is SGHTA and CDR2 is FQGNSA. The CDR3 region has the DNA TGTGCCAGCAGCTTCGGGGGGCGGGGCACTGAAGCTTTCTTT. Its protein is CASSFGGRGTEAFF.

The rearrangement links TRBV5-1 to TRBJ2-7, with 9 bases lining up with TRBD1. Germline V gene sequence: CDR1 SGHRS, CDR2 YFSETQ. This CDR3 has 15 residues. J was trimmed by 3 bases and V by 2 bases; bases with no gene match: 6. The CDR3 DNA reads TGCGCCAGCAGCTTCCGAACAGGGGGCTTCTACGAGCAGTACTTC. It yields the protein CASSFRTGGFYEQYF.

CDR3 residues: CASSLAQGVYYGYTF. The CDR3 nucleotides are TGTGCCAGCAGCTTGGCGCAGGGGGTCTACTATGGCTACACCTTC. V is TRBV5-4 and J is TRBJ1-2; 7 bases map to TRBD1. CDR1 is SGHNT and CDR2 is YYREEE in the germline V gene (reference sequence). The CDR3 has 15 residues. V lost 0 bases and J lost 3; bases outside the gene matches: 5. Full variable domain (outside the CDR3, taken from reference TRBV5-4 and TRBJ1-2): ETGVTQSPTHLIKTRGQQVTLRCSSQSGHNTVSWYQQALGQGPQFIFQYYREEENGRGNFPPRFSGLQFPNYSSELNVNALELDDSALYLCASSLAQGVYYGYTFGSGTRLTVV.

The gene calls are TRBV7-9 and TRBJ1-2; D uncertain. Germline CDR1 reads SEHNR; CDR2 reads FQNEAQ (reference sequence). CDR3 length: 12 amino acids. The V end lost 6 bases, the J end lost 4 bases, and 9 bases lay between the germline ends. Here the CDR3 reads CASSDLPYGYTF. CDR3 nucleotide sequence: TGTGCCAGCAGTGACTTACCCTATGGCTACACCTTC. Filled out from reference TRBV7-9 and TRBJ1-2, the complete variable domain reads DTGVSQNPRHKITKRGQNVTFRCDPISEHNRLYWYRQTLGQGPEFLTYFQNEAQLEKSRLLSDRFSAERPKGSFSTLEIQRTEQGDSAMYLCASSDLPYGYTFGSGTRLTVV.

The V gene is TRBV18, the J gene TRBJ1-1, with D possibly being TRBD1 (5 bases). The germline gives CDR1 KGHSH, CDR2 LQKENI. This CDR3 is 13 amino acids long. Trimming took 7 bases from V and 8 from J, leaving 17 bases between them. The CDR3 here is CASLPGPSREAFF. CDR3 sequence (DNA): TGTGCCAGCTTACCGGGACCCTCTAGGGAAGCTTTCTTT.

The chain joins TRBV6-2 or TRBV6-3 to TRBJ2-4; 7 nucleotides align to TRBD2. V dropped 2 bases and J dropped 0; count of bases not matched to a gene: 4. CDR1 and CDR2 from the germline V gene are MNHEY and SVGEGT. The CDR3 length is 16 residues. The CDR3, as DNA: TGTGCCAGCAGTTACGGGGGGGTCCTAGCCAAAAACATTCAGTACTTC. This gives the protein CASSYGGVLAKNIQYF.

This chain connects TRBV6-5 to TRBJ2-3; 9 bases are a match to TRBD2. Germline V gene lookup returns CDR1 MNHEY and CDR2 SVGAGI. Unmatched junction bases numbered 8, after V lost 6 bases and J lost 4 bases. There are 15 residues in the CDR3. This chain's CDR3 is CASRRLTSGADTQYF. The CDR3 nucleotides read TGTGCCAGCAGGAGATTGACTAGCGGAGCAGATACGCAGTATTTT.